This passage covers 10 T cell receptor beta chains from one sample sequenced in a study of T-cell memory formation after mild COVID-19. TCRdb fed the 5' RACE reads into MiXCR, producing one record per CDR3 protein. The sample has tens of thousands of distinct CDR3 sequences, approximately 15% seen once; the top ten hold roughly a third. The sequencing input was PBMCs or a T cell subset sorted from them (not recorded which). The receptors derive from an adult woman who had mild COVID-19 (a few samples of this study predate the infection). Cell type and time point are not known.

This clonotype was observed a few times. The chain combines TRBV5-1 with TRBJ2-5, with unresolved D. The V end lost 0 bases, the J end lost 5 bases, and 11 bases lay between the germline ends. The CDR3 runs to 14 residues. CDR1 and CDR2 (germline): SGHRS, YFSETQ. The DNA of the CDR3 is TGCGCCAGCAGCTTGGCCTTAGGTTATGAGACCCAGTACTTC. Translation: CASSLALGYETQYF.

This clonotype was counted between two and nine times. The chain links TRBV4-2 to TRBJ2-1; 7 nucleotides align to TRBD1. CDR3 length equals 14 residues. The germline V gene has CDR1 LGHNA and CDR2 YNFKEQ. J was trimmed by 4 bases and V by 3 bases; bases with no gene match: 3. Here the CDR3 DNA reads TGTGCCAGCAGCCACCCGGGACAGTACAATGAGCAGTTCTTC. Amino acid sequence: CASSHPGQYNEQFF.

In its sample, this clonotype was seen many times. The CDR3 spells CASSPGNHYNEQFF. CDR3 DNA: TGTGCCAGCAGCCCCGGGAACCACTACAATGAGCAGTTCTTC. The rearrangement links TRBV7-9 to TRBJ2-1; TRBD2 is a possible D gene (5 bases). CDR1 and CDR2 (germline): SEHNR, FQNEAQ (reference sequence). There are 14 residues in the CDR3. Trimming left V 5 bases short and J 3 bases short, with 11 bases between.

This clonotype appeared a few times. The gene calls are TRBV7-8 and TRBJ1-5, with D hard to call. The length of the CDR3 is 13 residues. V was clipped by 5 bases and J by 0 bases, with 5 bases between them. In germline, CDR1 is SGHVS, CDR2 FQNEAQ. CDR3 DNA sequence: TGTGCCAGCAGCGACAATAGCAATCAGCCCCAGCATTTT. Protein product: CASSDNSNQPQHF.

This clonotype was seen a handful of times. This rearrangement joins TRBV13 to TRBJ2-5; a weak D match, TRBD1 (6 bases). Germline assignment: CDR1 PRHDT and CDR2 FYEKMQ (reference sequence). CDR3 length: 16 amino acids. Trimming left V 4 bases short and J 2 bases short, with 17 bases between. The CDR3 coding sequence is TGTGCCAGCAGCTCGAAGGACAGCCCTTCTCAAGAGACCCAGTACTTC. This sequence encodes CASSSKDSPSQETQYF. The variable domain in full, completed from reference TRBV13 and TRBJ2-5, reads AAGVIQSPRHLIKEKRETATLKCYPIPRHDTVYWYQQGPGQDPQFLISFYEKMQSDKGSIPDRFSAQQFSDYHSELNMSSLELGDSALYFCASSSKDSPSQETQYFGPGTRLLVL.

The rearrangement links TRBV24-1 to TRBJ1-5, with a possible D match to TRBD1 (5 bases). V lost 0 bases and J 5 bases, leaving 13 bases between the germline ends. The CDR3 runs 16 residues. CDR1 and CDR2 (germline): KGHDR, SFDVKD. The CDR3 protein is CATSDLDGGKDQPQHF. The CDR3 DNA reads as TGTGCCACCAGTGATTTGGATGGGGGAAAGGATCAGCCCCAGCATTTT.

V is TRBV24-1 and J is TRBJ2-2; possibly TRBD1 for D (5 bases). The germline V gene encodes CDR1 KGHDR and CDR2 SFDVKD. The CDR3 spans 13 residues. The V end was cut by 5 bases, the J end by 4 bases, with 7 bases between. The CDR3 nucleotides read TGTGCCACCAGTGTAGGGGCCACCGGGGAGCTGTTTTTT. This translates into CATSVGATGELFF.

The chain links TRBV5-1 to TRBJ2-3; D is unresolved. This CDR3 contains 18 residues. Germline CDR1 reads SGHRS; CDR2 reads YFSETQ. V was clipped by 4 bases and J by 1 base, with 22 bases between them. CDR3 protein: CASSLGPAVSPGTDTQYF. The CDR3 coding sequence is TGCGCCAGCAGCCTAGGGCCCGCGGTCTCCCCTGGCACAGATACGCAGTATTTT.

This clonotype was found many times. The chain is built from TRBV20-1 and TRBJ2-3; D perhaps matches TRBD1 (5 bases). V was pared by 3 bases and J by 5 bases, with 9 bases between. This CDR3 spans 12 amino acids. Germline V gene data show CDR1 as DFQATT and CDR2 as SNEGSKA (reference sequence). The CDR3 nucleotides read TGCAGTGCTAGCAACAGGAGAGATACGCAGTATTTT. The encoded protein is CSASNRRDTQYF.

There are many counts of this clonotype. This chain uses TRBV5-4 with TRBJ2-3; 8 nucleotides agree with TRBD2. Germline V lookup: CDR1 SGHNT, CDR2 YYREEE (reference sequence). The CDR3 runs to 13 residues. Trimming at V came to 2 bases and at J to 6 bases, leaving 2 bases not matched to a gene. The CDR3 DNA sequence: TGTGCCAGCAGCTTCGGCGGGGGGGATACGCAGTATTTT. Translating gives CASSFGGGDTQYF.